The rows below give T cell receptor beta chains drawn from one sample of a study of CD8 T cells in Susac syndrome. TCRdb processed the immunoSEQ multiplex PCR reads anew with MiXCR; each CDR3 protein has one entry. The sample shows a few hundred thousand distinct CDR3 sequences, approximately 85% of them seen only once. Sequenced: CD8+ T cells from PBMCs. The receptor set was obtained from a human donor with multiple sclerosis. Both conserved end residues are part of each CDR3.

v_gene	j_gene	CDR3aa
TRBV6-4	TRBJ2-3	CASSDRAEDTQYF
TRBV5-1	TRBJ2-1	CASSLDRAQSSYNEQFF
TRBV4-1	TRBJ1-2	CASRATGGYGYTF
TRBV6-5	TRBJ1-5	CASGGYQPQHF
TRBV4-1	TRBJ2-2	CASSQVTGTNTGELFF
TRBV6-5	TRBJ2-7	CASSYSNVGSLSEQYF
TRBV2	TRBJ1-1	CASRGLEAFF
TRBV20-1	TRBJ2-1	CSATGLGSRNEQFF
TRBV7-9	TRBJ2-1	CASSLGPFSYNEQFF
TRBV29-1	TRBJ1-1	CSVDPQTTVEAFF
TRBV5-4	TRBJ2-1	CASSPGGTEQFF
TRBV30	TRBJ2-7	CAWSDIYEQYF
TRBV27	TRBJ2-7	CATRGSSYEQYF
TRBV18	TRBJ2-3	CASSPLTGSSTDTQYF
TRBV14	TRBJ2-2	CASSQTNTGELFF
TRBV27	TRBJ2-7	CASSLTGTSGSRWGYEQYF
TRBV2	TRBJ1-4	CASRPLTREEEKLFF
TRBV7-9	TRBJ2-7	CASSFGSGFSYEQYF
TRBV2	TRBJ2-7	CASRGRGRGYEQYF
TRBV30	TRBJ1-5	CAWSSRGRNQPQHF
TRBV30	TRBJ2-7	CAWSVLIEGVSNEQYF
TRBV29-1	TRBJ1-1	CSVEENTEAFF
TRBV29-1	TRBJ1-1	CSVVDNTEAFF
TRBV10-3	TRBJ2-7	CAIADLKEPYEQYF
TRBV4-1	TRBJ1-2	CASSPGTLVGYTF
TRBV3-1	TRBJ1-1	CASSQEGLGEGEAFF
TRBV12-3/TRBV12-4	TRBJ1-5	CASSPDSYQPQHF
TRBV6-1	TRBJ2-3	CASSPTSGGADTQYF
TRBV27	TRBJ2-3	CASSFIVPSHRTDTQYF
TRBV5-4	TRBJ2-7	CASSFDRGHYEQYF
TRBV6-1	TRBJ1-4	CASRLTGVSTNEKLFF
TRBV5-6	TRBJ1-4	CASSLLSGGEELFF
TRBV29-1	TRBJ1-1	CSVEVGTEAFF
TRBV29-1	TRBJ2-7	CSVVGDMGLREQYF
TRBV4-1	TRBJ2-3	CASSQGGPSTDTQYF
TRBV2	TRBJ1-4	CASSGGESATEKLFF
TRBV5-1	TRBJ2-7	CASSRRLKLGNSYEQYF
TRBV4-1	TRBJ1-2	CASSLPTGQSRDGYTF
TRBV2	TRBJ2-1	CASSEDLSREIAEQFF
TRBV10-3	TRBJ1-1	CAIMEGVDTEAFF
TRBV3-1	TRBJ1-3	CASSQMEIPPGNAIYF
TRBV6-1	TRBJ2-5	CASSPSAAGIFQETQYF